This T cell receptor beta chain is from a study of T cell responses to AZD1222 COVID-19 vaccine. Regarding the study as a whole: The donor cohort was predominantly white British with a female majority, and clonal diversity may have been underestimated. Recipients of AZD1222 seropositive at baseline numbered only 5 or 6. Repertoire sampling happened only post peak T cell response. Spike-specific TCR breadth and depth rose after two AZD1222 doses.

The V end lost 5 bases, the J end lost 2 bases, and 22 bases lay between the germline ends. Germline assignment: CDR1 MNHEY and CDR2 SMNVEV (reference sequence). The CDR3 consists of 18 residues. Only a few counts were recorded for this clone. Antigen unknown. Some clones are missing from TCRdb's copy, which holds only in-frame ones; the method was immunoSEQ multiplex PCR. The sample yields about 150,000 clones, 86% seen once. The sample here was peripheral blood, taken 28 days after the second AZD1222 dose. The clonotype originates from an adult who received the AZD1222 COVID-19 vaccine. V and J are TRBV27 and TRBJ1-5; unclear D gene. As DNA, the CDR3 is TGTGCCAGCAGTGTGATGGGGTTTCAATACAACGGCAATCAGCCCCAGCATTTT. Translated: CASSVMGFQYNGNQPQHF.